A selection of T cell receptor beta chains follows, all from one sample in a study of CD8 T cells in Susac syndrome. TCRdb used MiXCR to reprocess the immunoSEQ multiplex PCR reads, holding one entry per CDR3 protein. The sample consists of some 190,000 distinct CDR3 sequences, 94% of them appearing once. Sequencing was performed on CD4+ T cells from PBMCs. The receptors here all came from a human donor with Susac syndrome. Both conserved end residues are part of each CDR3. Each record gives: J gene, clone size, V gene, D gene, CDR3 protein, CDR3 DNA. A D gene is named only where the DNA matches it firmly. A clone size is listed for some rows: how often the clone was seen (once, few, many), or a class if it is expanded.

j_call: TRBJ1-3; clone_size: .; v_call: TRBV29-1; d_call: .; cdr3_aa: CSATHSSGNTIYF; cdr3_nt: TGCAGCGCTACTCATAGCTCTGGAAACACCATATATTTT
j_call: TRBJ1-6; clone_size: .; v_call: TRBV7-2; d_call: .; cdr3_aa: CASSPPGGYSPLHF; cdr3_nt: TGTGCCAGCAGCCCTCCCGGGGGGTATTCACCCCTCCACTTT
j_call: TRBJ1-2; clone_size: .; v_call: TRBV29-1; d_call: .; cdr3_aa: CSVESREVRTSGYTF; cdr3_nt: TGCAGCGTTGAATCCCGGGAGGTACGGACTAGTGGCTACACCTTC
j_call: TRBJ2-3; clone_size: .; v_call: TRBV24-1; d_call: .; cdr3_aa: CATRDVGTDTQYF; cdr3_nt: TGTGCCACCAGGGACGTCGGGACAGATACGCAGTATTTT
j_call: TRBJ2-3; clone_size: .; v_call: TRBV9; d_call: TRBD1; cdr3_aa: CASSVDAGGAEDTQYF; cdr3_nt: TGTGCCAGCAGCGTAGATGCAGGGGGCGCCGAAGATACGCAGTATTTT
j_call: TRBJ1-5; clone_size: .; v_call: TRBV20-1; d_call: TRBD1; cdr3_aa: CSARIQGGQPQHF; cdr3_nt: TGCAGTGCTAGGATCCAGGGGGGTCAGCCCCAGCATTTT
j_call: TRBJ1-5; clone_size: .; v_call: TRBV9; d_call: TRBD1; cdr3_aa: CASSVYGGQGQPQHF; cdr3_nt: TGTGCCAGCAGCGTATACGGGGGACAGGGTCAGCCCCAGCATTTT
j_call: TRBJ2-2; clone_size: once; v_call: TRBV20-1; d_call: .; cdr3_aa: CSARRNTGFGELFF; cdr3_nt: TGCAGTGCTCGCCGGAACACCGGGTTCGGGGAGCTGTTTTTT
j_call: TRBJ2-1; clone_size: .; v_call: TRBV4-3; d_call: .; cdr3_aa: CASSQGDGRSNEQFF; cdr3_nt: TGCGCCAGCAGCCAAGGGGACGGCAGATCCAATGAGCAGTTCTTC
j_call: TRBJ2-2; clone_size: .; v_call: TRBV30; d_call: TRBD2; cdr3_aa: CAWAAGGTGELFF; cdr3_nt: TGTGCCTGGGCGGCGGGGGGCACCGGGGAGCTGTTTTTT
j_call: TRBJ2-5; clone_size: few; v_call: TRBV5-4; d_call: .; cdr3_aa: CASSLGGVETQYF; cdr3_nt: TGTGCCAGCAGCTTGGGGGGTGTCGAGACCCAGTACTTC
j_call: TRBJ2-5; clone_size: .; v_call: TRBV6-2/TRBV6-3; d_call: TRBD2; cdr3_aa: CASSQRGAETQYF; cdr3_nt: TGTGCCAGCAGCCAGCGGGGGGCAGAGACCCAGTACTTC
j_call: TRBJ1-2; clone_size: .; v_call: TRBV24-1; d_call: TRBD1; cdr3_aa: CATSEPTGGRDGYTF; cdr3_nt: TGTGCCACCAGTGAGCCGACAGGGGGAAGGGATGGCTACACCTTC
j_call: TRBJ2-5; clone_size: .; v_call: TRBV20-1; d_call: .; cdr3_aa: CSGGLAVQETQYF; cdr3_nt: TGCAGCGGGGGGCTAGCGGTCCAAGAGACCCAGTACTTC
j_call: TRBJ2-5; clone_size: .; v_call: TRBV7-2; d_call: .; cdr3_aa: CASSTTGTQETQYF; cdr3_nt: TGTGCCAGCAGCACGACCGGGACACAAGAGACCCAGTACTTC
j_call: TRBJ2-1; clone_size: .; v_call: TRBV20-1; d_call: .; cdr3_aa: CSARITGKMAMSEQFF; cdr3_nt: TGCAGTGCTAGAATAACAGGGAAAATGGCAATGTCGGAACAGTTCTTC
j_call: TRBJ1-5; clone_size: .; v_call: TRBV20-1; d_call: .; cdr3_aa: CSARGSGNQPQHF; cdr3_nt: TGCAGTGCTAGAGGGTCGGGCAATCAGCCCCAGCATTTT
j_call: TRBJ2-5; clone_size: .; v_call: TRBV24-1; d_call: .; cdr3_aa: CATSDLRLVRETQYF; cdr3_nt: TGTGCCACCAGTGACCTCCGACTGGTGCGAGAGACCCAGTACTTC
j_call: TRBJ1-4; clone_size: once; v_call: TRBV3-1; d_call: .; cdr3_aa: CASSPNGFNEKLFF; cdr3_nt: TGTGCCAGCAGCCCCAACGGTTTTAATGAAAAACTGTTTTTT
j_call: TRBJ1-2; clone_size: .; v_call: TRBV6-5; d_call: .; cdr3_aa: CASSYRGQIYGYTF; cdr3_nt: TGTGCCAGCAGTTACAGAGGACAGATCTATGGCTACACCTTC
j_call: TRBJ2-3; clone_size: .; v_call: TRBV20-1; d_call: TRBD1; cdr3_aa: CSATRTGGTDTQYF; cdr3_nt: TGCAGTGCTACCCGGACAGGGGGTACAGATACGCAGTATTTT
j_call: TRBJ1-6; clone_size: .; v_call: TRBV27; d_call: .; cdr3_aa: CASSRGSSYNSPLHF; cdr3_nt: TGTGCCAGCAGTCGGGGAAGCTCCTATAATTCACCCCTCCACTTT
j_call: TRBJ2-5; clone_size: .; v_call: TRBV20-1; d_call: TRBD2; cdr3_aa: CSAGGTSDETQYF; cdr3_nt: TGCAGTGCAGGGGGGACTAGCGACGAGACCCAGTACTTC
j_call: TRBJ2-3; clone_size: .; v_call: TRBV5-4; d_call: .; cdr3_aa: CASSLAGAQSTDTQYF; cdr3_nt: TGTGCCAGCAGCTTGGCTGGGGCGCAAAGCACAGATACGCAGTATTTT
j_call: TRBJ1-3; clone_size: .; v_call: TRBV9; d_call: .; cdr3_aa: CASSRETGGNTIYF; cdr3_nt: TGTGCCAGCAGCCGGGAGACCGGTGGAAACACCATATATTTT
j_call: TRBJ1-1; clone_size: .; v_call: TRBV7-2; d_call: .; cdr3_aa: CASSPRRQNTEAFF; cdr3_nt: TGTGCCAGCAGCCCGAGGCGGCAGAACACTGAAGCTTTCTTT
j_call: TRBJ1-5; clone_size: .; v_call: TRBV6-4; d_call: TRBD1; cdr3_aa: CASNSQGADQPQHF; cdr3_nt: TGTGCCAGCAACTCACAGGGGGCTGATCAGCCCCAGCATTTT
j_call: TRBJ1-2; clone_size: .; v_call: TRBV30; d_call: .; cdr3_aa: CAWSGTNYGYTF; cdr3_nt: TGTGCCTGGAGTGGGACTAACTATGGCTACACCTTC
j_call: TRBJ2-6; clone_size: .; v_call: TRBV28; d_call: .; cdr3_aa: CASSLDRGWEANVLTF; cdr3_nt: TGTGCCAGCAGCCTAGATCGGGGCTGGGAGGCCAACGTCCTGACTTTC
j_call: TRBJ1-1; clone_size: .; v_call: TRBV20-1; d_call: .; cdr3_aa: CSARTGAGGTEAFF; cdr3_nt: TGCAGTGCAAGGACCGGGGCCGGAGGCACTGAAGCTTTCTTT
j_call: TRBJ1-2; clone_size: .; v_call: TRBV4-3; d_call: .; cdr3_aa: CASSQVSGTYGYTF; cdr3_nt: TGCGCCAGCAGCCAAGTTTCCGGCACCTATGGCTACACCTTC
j_call: TRBJ2-7; clone_size: .; v_call: TRBV30; d_call: .; cdr3_aa: CAWSVAGSPYEQYF; cdr3_nt: TGTGCCTGGAGTGTGGCAGGGAGCCCCTACGAGCAGTACTTC
j_call: TRBJ1-4; clone_size: .; v_call: TRBV2; d_call: TRBD1; cdr3_aa: CASSHGTGDEKLFF; cdr3_nt: TGTGCCAGCAGTCATGGGACAGGGGATGAAAAACTGTTTTTT
j_call: TRBJ1-5; clone_size: .; v_call: TRBV7-2; d_call: .; cdr3_aa: CASRQTGTANQPQHF; cdr3_nt: TGTGCCAGCAGGCAAACCGGGACTGCAAATCAGCCCCAGCATTTT
j_call: TRBJ1-1; clone_size: .; v_call: TRBV12-3/TRBV12-4; d_call: .; cdr3_aa: CASSLVGGGNTEAFF; cdr3_nt: TGTGCCAGCAGTTTAGTTGGTGGAGGGAACACTGAAGCTTTCTTT
j_call: TRBJ1-2; clone_size: .; v_call: TRBV27; d_call: TRBD1; cdr3_aa: CASSPGQAVNYGYTF; cdr3_nt: TGTGCCAGCAGTCCGGGACAGGCCGTTAACTATGGCTACACCTTC
j_call: TRBJ2-5; clone_size: .; v_call: TRBV20-1; d_call: .; cdr3_aa: CSAPVGWGTGETQYF; cdr3_nt: TGCAGTGCCCCGGTGGGGTGGGGCACGGGGGAGACCCAGTACTTC
j_call: TRBJ2-3; clone_size: .; v_call: TRBV12-3/TRBV12-4; d_call: TRBD2; cdr3_aa: CASTQGGGGTDTQYF; cdr3_nt: TGTGCCAGCACTCAAGGCGGGGGGGGCACAGATACGCAGTATTTT
j_call: TRBJ2-1; clone_size: .; v_call: TRBV29-1; d_call: TRBD1; cdr3_aa: CSTGQGNEQFF; cdr3_nt: TGCAGCACGGGACAGGGCAATGAGCAGTTCTTC
j_call: TRBJ1-6; clone_size: once; v_call: TRBV4-2; d_call: TRBD1; cdr3_aa: CASSYRRDSNSPLHF; cdr3_nt: TGTGCCAGCAGCTACCGCCGGGACAGCAATTCACCCCTCCACTTT
j_call: TRBJ1-3; clone_size: .; v_call: TRBV28; d_call: .; cdr3_aa: CASSFERNTIYF; cdr3_nt: TGTGCCAGCAGTTTTGAAAGAAACACCATATATTTT
j_call: TRBJ2-1; clone_size: .; v_call: TRBV5-4; d_call: TRBD2; cdr3_aa: CASSLDIAGGPYNEQFF; cdr3_nt: TGTGCCAGCAGCTTGGATATAGCGGGGGGCCCCTACAATGAGCAGTTCTTC
j_call: TRBJ1-1; clone_size: .; v_call: TRBV30; d_call: .; cdr3_aa: CAWSDFRGQNTEAFF; cdr3_nt: TGTGCCTGGAGTGACTTTCGCGGGCAGAACACTGAAGCTTTCTTT
j_call: TRBJ2-5; clone_size: .; v_call: TRBV11-1; d_call: .; cdr3_aa: CASSRGNQETQYF; cdr3_nt: TGTGCCAGCAGCCGGGGGAATCAAGAGACCCAGTACTTC
j_call: TRBJ1-2; clone_size: .; v_call: TRBV6-5; d_call: TRBD1; cdr3_aa: CASSYGQGAGYGYTF; cdr3_nt: TGTGCCAGCAGTTACGGGCAGGGGGCCGGCTATGGCTACACCTTC
j_call: TRBJ2-2; clone_size: .; v_call: TRBV27; d_call: TRBD1; cdr3_aa: CASKFGDRDTGELFF; cdr3_nt: TGTGCCAGCAAGTTTGGTGACAGGGACACCGGGGAGCTGTTTTTT
j_call: TRBJ1-2; clone_size: .; v_call: TRBV29-1; d_call: .; cdr3_aa: CSVGGARYGYTF; cdr3_nt: TGCAGCGTTGGCGGGGCCCGCTATGGCTACACCTTC
j_call: TRBJ2-7; clone_size: .; v_call: TRBV7-7; d_call: TRBD1; cdr3_aa: CASSKGQGDEQYF; cdr3_nt: TGTGCTAGCAGCAAGGGACAGGGTGACGAGCAGTACTTC
j_call: TRBJ1-5; clone_size: .; v_call: TRBV29-1; d_call: .; cdr3_aa: CSAGGGVNQPQHF; cdr3_nt: TGCAGCGCCGGGGGGGGAGTCAATCAGCCCCAGCATTTT
j_call: TRBJ2-7; clone_size: .; v_call: TRBV7-2; d_call: TRBD1; cdr3_aa: CASSYQGQGYEQYF; cdr3_nt: TGTGCCAGCAGCTATCAGGGACAGGGCTACGAGCAGTACTTC
j_call: TRBJ2-3; clone_size: .; v_call: TRBV7-2; d_call: .; cdr3_aa: CASSLVLGPQYF; cdr3_nt: TGTGCCAGCAGCTTAGTATTGGGACCGCAGTATTTT
j_call: TRBJ1-2; clone_size: .; v_call: TRBV30; d_call: .; cdr3_aa: CAWRIPYNRDTNYGYTF; cdr3_nt: TGTGCCTGGAGGATTCCTTATAACCGGGACACAAACTATGGCTACACCTTC
j_call: TRBJ2-3; clone_size: .; v_call: TRBV4-2; d_call: .; cdr3_aa: CASSLDQGGASTDTQYF; cdr3_nt: TGTGCCAGCAGTCTCGACCAGGGCGGGGCGAGCACAGATACGCAGTATTTT
j_call: TRBJ1-2; clone_size: .; v_call: TRBV18; d_call: .; cdr3_aa: CASSPFSGNYGYTF; cdr3_nt: TGTGCCAGCTCACCCTTTTCCGGGAACTATGGCTACACCTTC
j_call: TRBJ2-5; clone_size: .; v_call: TRBV27; d_call: TRBD2; cdr3_aa: CASSLSSGGGETQYF; cdr3_nt: TGTGCCAGCAGTTTATCTAGCGGGGGAGGAGAGACCCAGTACTTC
j_call: TRBJ2-7; clone_size: few; v_call: TRBV29-1; d_call: TRBD1; cdr3_aa: CSVARGPTYEQYF; cdr3_nt: TGCAGCGTCGCCAGGGGGCCAACCTACGAGCAGTACTTC
j_call: TRBJ1-5; clone_size: .; v_call: TRBV20-1; d_call: .; cdr3_aa: CSANRDGNSNQPQHF; cdr3_nt: TGCAGTGCAAACCGGGACGGAAATAGCAATCAGCCCCAGCATTTT